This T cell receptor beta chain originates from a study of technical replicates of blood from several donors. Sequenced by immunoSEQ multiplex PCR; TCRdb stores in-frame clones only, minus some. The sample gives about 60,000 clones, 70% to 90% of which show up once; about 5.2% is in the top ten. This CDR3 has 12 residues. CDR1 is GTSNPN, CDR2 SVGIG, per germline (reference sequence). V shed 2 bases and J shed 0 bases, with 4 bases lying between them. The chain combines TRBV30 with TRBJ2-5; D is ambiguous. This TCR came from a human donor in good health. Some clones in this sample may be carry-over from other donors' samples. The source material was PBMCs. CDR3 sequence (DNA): TGTGCCTGGAGTTTAGACCAAGAGACCCAGTACTTC. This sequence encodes CAWSLDQETQYF.